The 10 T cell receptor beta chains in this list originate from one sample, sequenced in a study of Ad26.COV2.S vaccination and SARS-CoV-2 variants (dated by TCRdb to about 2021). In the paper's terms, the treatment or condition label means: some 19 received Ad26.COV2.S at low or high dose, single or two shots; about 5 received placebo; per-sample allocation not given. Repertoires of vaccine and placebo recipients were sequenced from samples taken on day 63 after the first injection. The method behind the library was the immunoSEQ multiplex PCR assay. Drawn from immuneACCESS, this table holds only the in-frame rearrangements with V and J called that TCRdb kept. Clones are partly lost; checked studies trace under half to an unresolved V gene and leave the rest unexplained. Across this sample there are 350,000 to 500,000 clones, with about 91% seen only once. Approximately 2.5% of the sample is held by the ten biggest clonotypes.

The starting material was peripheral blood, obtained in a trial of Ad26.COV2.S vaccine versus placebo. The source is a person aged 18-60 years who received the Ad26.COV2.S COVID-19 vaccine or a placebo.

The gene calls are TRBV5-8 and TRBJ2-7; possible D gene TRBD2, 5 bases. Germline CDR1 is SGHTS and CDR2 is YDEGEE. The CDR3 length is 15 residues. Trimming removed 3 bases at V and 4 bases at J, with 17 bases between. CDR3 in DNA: TGTGCCAGCAGCTCCCAGAGGACGGGGTTATACGAGCAGTACGTC. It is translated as CASSSQRTGLYEQYV.

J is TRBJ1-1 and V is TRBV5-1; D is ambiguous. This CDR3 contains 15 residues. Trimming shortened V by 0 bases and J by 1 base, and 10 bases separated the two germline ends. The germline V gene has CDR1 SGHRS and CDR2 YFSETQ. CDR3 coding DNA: TGCGCCAGCAGCTTGGACCCCGCAGGGAACACTGAAGCTTTCTTT. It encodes CASSLDPAGNTEAFF.

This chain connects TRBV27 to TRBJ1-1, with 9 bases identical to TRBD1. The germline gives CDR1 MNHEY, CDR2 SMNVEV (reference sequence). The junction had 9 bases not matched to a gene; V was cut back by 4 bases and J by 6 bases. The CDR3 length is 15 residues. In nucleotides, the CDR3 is TGTGCCAGCAGTTATAACAGGGGGCGCAAGGCTGAAGCTTTCTTT. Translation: CASSYNRGRKAEAFF.

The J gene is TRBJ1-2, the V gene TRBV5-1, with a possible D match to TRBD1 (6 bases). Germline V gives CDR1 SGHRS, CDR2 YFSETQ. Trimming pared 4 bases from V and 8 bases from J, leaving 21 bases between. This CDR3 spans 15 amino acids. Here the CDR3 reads CASSRTGAQGGGYTF. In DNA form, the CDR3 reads TGCGCCAGCAGCCGTACGGGGGCGCAAGGTGGAGGCTACACCTTC. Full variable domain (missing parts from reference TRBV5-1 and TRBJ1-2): KAGVTQTPRYLIKTRGQQVTLSCSPISGHRSVSWYQQTPGQGLQFLFEYFSETQRNKGNFPGRFSGRQFSNSRSEMNVSTLELGDSALYLCASSRTGAQGGGYTFGSGTRLTVV.

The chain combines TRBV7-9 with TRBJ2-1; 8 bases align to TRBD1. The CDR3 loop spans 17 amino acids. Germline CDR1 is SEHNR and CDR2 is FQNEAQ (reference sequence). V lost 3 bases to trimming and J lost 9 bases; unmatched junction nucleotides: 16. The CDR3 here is CASSFARDRPLQGEQFF. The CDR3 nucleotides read TGTGCCAGCAGCTTCGCCAGGGACAGGCCCTTACAAGGTGAGCAGTTCTTC.

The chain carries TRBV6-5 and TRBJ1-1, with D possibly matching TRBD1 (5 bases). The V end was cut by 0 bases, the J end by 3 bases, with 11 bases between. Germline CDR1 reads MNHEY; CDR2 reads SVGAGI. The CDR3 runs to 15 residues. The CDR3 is CASSYSGKGDTEAFF. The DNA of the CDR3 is TGTGCCAGCAGTTACTCAGGGAAAGGGGACACTGAAGCTTTCTTT.

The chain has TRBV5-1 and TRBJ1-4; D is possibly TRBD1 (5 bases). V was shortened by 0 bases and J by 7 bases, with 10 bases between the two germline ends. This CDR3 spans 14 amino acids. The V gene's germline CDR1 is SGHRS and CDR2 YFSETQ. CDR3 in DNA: TGCGCCAGCAGCTTGGAGGGGTGGGGTGAAAAACTGTTTTTT. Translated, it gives CASSLEGWGEKLFF.

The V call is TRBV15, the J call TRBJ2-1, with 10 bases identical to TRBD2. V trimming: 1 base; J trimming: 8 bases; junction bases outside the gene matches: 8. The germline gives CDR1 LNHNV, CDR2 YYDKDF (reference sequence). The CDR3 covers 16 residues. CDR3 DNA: TGTGCCACCAGCAGAGCCCCGACTAGCGGGCTCGATGAGCAGTTCTTC. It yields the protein CATSRAPTSGLDEQFF.

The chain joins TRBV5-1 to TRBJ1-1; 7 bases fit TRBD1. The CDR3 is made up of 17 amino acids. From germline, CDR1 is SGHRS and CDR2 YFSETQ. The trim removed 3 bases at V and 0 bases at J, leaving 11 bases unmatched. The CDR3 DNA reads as TGCGCCAGCAGCTGGTCCCCGGGACAGCTGATGAACACTGAAGCTTTCTTT. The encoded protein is CASSWSPGQLMNTEAFF.

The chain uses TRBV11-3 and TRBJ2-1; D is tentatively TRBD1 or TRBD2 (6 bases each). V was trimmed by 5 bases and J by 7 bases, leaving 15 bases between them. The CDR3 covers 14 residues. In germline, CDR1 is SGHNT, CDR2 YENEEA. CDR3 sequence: CASSLRQGRNEQFF. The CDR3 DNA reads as TGTGCCAGCAGCCTACGCCAGGGGAGGAATGAGCAGTTCTTC.